A single sample is the source of the 29 T cell receptor beta chains below, sequenced in a study of T-cell memory formation after mild COVID-19. TCRdb passed the 5' RACE reads through MiXCR, listing each CDR3 protein once. The sample holds about 180,000 distinct CDR3 sequences, about 18% seen once. The source material was PBMCs or a T cell subset sorted from them (not recorded which). The receptors originated from a man aged 18 to 35 who had mild COVID-19 (a few samples of this study predate the infection). Cell type and time point are not known.

The genes are TRBV29-1 and TRBJ1-1, with D possibly being TRBD1 (5 bases). Deletions cut 2 bases from V and 4 bases from J, with 11 bases between. This CDR3 is 13 amino acids long. Germline loops: CDR1 SQVTM, CDR2 ANQGSEA. CDR3 region: CSVETGRGTEAFF. CDR3 DNA: TGCAGCGTTGAAACAGGCAGAGGCACTGAAGCTTTCTTT.

CDR3 in DNA: TGTGCCACCAGCAGAGACGACAGGGAGGAAGATACGCAGTATTTT. As protein: CATSRDDREEDTQYF. The V call is TRBV15, the J call TRBJ2-3; perhaps TRBD1 as D (7 bases). The CDR3 runs to 15 residues. Trimming took off 0 bases at V and 5 bases at J, with 12 bases between the two ends. The V gene's germline CDR1 is LNHNV and CDR2 YYDKDF (reference sequence).

V and J are TRBV10-3 and TRBJ2-1; tentative D call: TRBD2 (6 bases). This CDR3 spans 12 amino acids. V lost 6 bases and J lost 5, with 8 bases in between. CDR1 and CDR2 (germline): ENHRY, SYGVKD. CDR3 sequence: CAIRLAHNEQFF. As DNA, the CDR3 is TGTGCCATCAGGCTAGCGCACAATGAGCAGTTCTTC.

The rearrangement joins TRBV5-1 to TRBJ2-7; 8 positions match TRBD2. Germline V gene sequence: CDR1 SGHRS, CDR2 YFSETQ. After removal of 0 bases from V and 1 base from J, the junction contained 3 bases not matched to a gene. This CDR3 comprises 15 residues. The CDR3: CASSLALAVSYEQYF. CDR3 in DNA: TGCGCCAGCAGCTTGGCACTAGCGGTATCCTACGAGCAGTACTTC.

This clonotype appeared a few times. J is TRBJ2-2 and V is TRBV5-1, with a tentative D call TRBD1 (5 bases). This CDR3 comprises 15 residues. The V end lost 6 bases, the J end lost 0 bases, and 12 bases lay between the germline ends. Germline V gives CDR1 SGHRS, CDR2 YFSETQ. CDR3 DNA sequence: TGCGCCAGCATCCCAGGGCCATCGAACACCGGGGAGCTGTTTTTT. As protein: CASIPGPSNTGELFF.

The chain couples TRBV4-2 to TRBJ2-7; D could derive from TRBD1 or TRBD2 (5 bases each). The CDR3 is 18 residues long. V lost 0 bases and J lost 5, with 23 bases in between. Germline V gives CDR1 LGHNA, CDR2 YNFKEQ. CDR3 residues: CASSQDPGGGLGQDEQYF. The CDR3 nucleotides read TGTGCCAGCAGCCAAGATCCAGGAGGCGGCTTGGGGCAAGACGAGCAGTACTTC.

V gene TRBV9 combines with J gene TRBJ2-1, with no clear D. Germline V CDR1 and CDR2: SGDLS, YYNGEE. The V gene lost 4 bases and the J gene lost 9 bases, with 8 bases spanning the gap. This CDR3 region has 11 residues. CDR3 protein: CASSTGLEQFF. The CDR3 bases are TGTGCCAGCAGCACCGGTCTTGAGCAGTTCTTC.

The chain uses TRBV28 and TRBJ2-5; the D is unclear. The CDR3 totals 13 residues. V was cut by 1 base and J by 1 base, with 4 bases left in between. CDR1 MDHEN and CDR2 SYDVKM come from the germline V gene. As DNA, the CDR3 is TGTGCCAGCAGTTTATTTCTCCAAGAGACCCAGTACTTC. Translation gives CASSLFLQETQYF.

This chain links TRBV11-3 with TRBJ2-7, with no clear D. This CDR3 comprises 14 residues. Looked up from germline, CDR1 is SGHNT and CDR2 is YENEEA. Between the trimmed V and J ends, which lost 5 bases and 0 bases, there was a span of 11 bases. The CDR3 loop reads CASSEAHRSYEQYF. CDR3 nucleotide sequence: TGTGCCAGCAGCGAAGCTCATCGCTCCTACGAGCAGTACTTC.

This clonotype was picked up a small number of times. The chain joins TRBV5-1 to TRBJ2-1, with D maybe TRBD2 (6 bases). The CDR3 is 12 amino acids. In germline, CDR1 is SGHRS, CDR2 YFSETQ. V lost 4 bases to trimming and J lost 10 bases, with 12 bases between them. CDR3 protein: CASSAGRMEQFF. The DNA of the CDR3 is TGCGCCAGCAGCGCGGGAAGAATGGAGCAGTTCTTC.

This clonotype has more than one count but fewer than ten. V gene TRBV30 combines with J gene TRBJ2-7, with D possibly being TRBD1 (5 bases). Germline V lookup: CDR1 GTSNPN, CDR2 SVGIG (reference sequence). There are 13 residues in the CDR3. V lost 8 bases and J 2 bases, leaving 16 bases between the germline ends. This chain's CDR3 is CAQGTQGTYEQYF. CDR3 coding DNA: TGTGCCCAGGGCACGCAGGGCACCTACGAGCAGTACTTC.

This clonotype was seen only a few times. The V and J genes are TRBV6-2 or TRBV6-3 and TRBJ2-7, with TRBD2 as a possible D gene (5 bases). CDR3 length equals 14 residues. The V gene lost 6 bases and the J gene lost 4 bases, with 16 bases spanning the gap. Germline CDR1 is MNHEY and CDR2 is SVGEGT. The CDR3 DNA reads TGTGCCAGCAGATTTGGGAGTATCGTTTACGAGCAGTACTTC. Its protein product is CASRFGSIVYEQYF.

This clonotype was seen a handful of times. CDR3 region: CSVSTAAYEQYF. Written as DNA, the CDR3 is TGCAGCGTGTCCACGGCTGCCTACGAGCAGTACTTC. The chain uses TRBV29-1 and TRBJ2-7; D not resolved. The CDR3 has 12 residues. Trimming removed 6 bases from V and 2 bases from J, with 11 bases in between. CDR1 and CDR2 (germline): SQVTM, ANQGSEA.

This clonotype has more than one count but fewer than ten. The chain recombines TRBV7-9 with TRBJ2-7; 7 bases line up with TRBD1. CDR1 and CDR2 (germline): SEHNR, FQNEAQ (reference sequence). The CDR3 extends over 12 amino acids. V was clipped by 5 bases and J by 7 bases; unmatched bases: 5. The CDR3 is CASSRQGREQYF. CDR3 DNA: TGTGCCAGCAGCCGACAGGGACGGGAGCAGTACTTC.

The chain has TRBV7-2 and TRBJ1-5; 8 positions match TRBD1. CDR3 size: 16 residues. After removal of 0 bases from V and 2 bases from J, the junction contained 3 bases not matched to a gene. The germline V gene encodes CDR1 SGHTA and CDR2 FQGNSA. DNA of the CDR3: TGTGCCAGCAGCTTAGCGCAGACAGGGGGCAATCAGCCCCAGCATTTT. Translation gives CASSLAQTGGNQPQHF.

In this sample, this clonotype turned up a few times. CDR3 DNA sequence: TGTGCCAGCTCACCACTCTCAGGGGGAAGCATGTCTGGAAACACCATATATTTT. Protein product: CASSPLSGGSMSGNTIYF. The chain couples TRBV18 to TRBJ1-3; 7 nucleotides line up with TRBD1. The CDR3 length is 18 residues. The trim removed 1 base at V and 1 base at J, leaving 10 bases unmatched. From germline, CDR1 is KGHSH and CDR2 LQKENI.

This clonotype was observed a few times. This rearrangement joins TRBV6-5 to TRBJ1-5, with D unresolved. Germline V lookup: CDR1 MNHEY, CDR2 SVGAGI. The CDR3 spans 13 residues. Trimming removed 2 bases at V and 7 bases at J, with 9 bases between. The CDR3: CASSYAYNQPQHF. The CDR3 coding sequence is TGTGCCAGCAGTTACGCTTACAACCAGCCCCAGCATTTT.

The chain is built from TRBV6-1 and TRBJ1-6; 12 bases match TRBD1. CDR1 MNHNS and CDR2 SASEGT come from the germline V gene. This CDR3 is 15 amino acids long. With V trimmed by 7 bases and J by 10 bases, 8 bases remained unmatched. Here the CDR3 reads CASNSGQGAWSPLHF. The DNA of the CDR3 is TGTGCCAGCAATTCGGGACAGGGGGCATGGTCACCCCTCCACTTT.

The table lists this clonotype with a few counts. The V gene is TRBV6-2 or TRBV6-3, the J gene TRBJ1-1, with no clear D. The V end was cut by 7 bases, the J end by 10 bases, with 16 bases between. The V gene's germline CDR1 is MNHEY and CDR2 SVGEGT. This CDR3 has 12 amino acids. CDR3 nucleotides: TGTGCCAGCAAAAAAGGGAGATTGGGAGCTTTCTTT. Encoded protein: CASKKGRLGAFF.

There are many counts of this clonotype. In DNA, the CDR3 is TGTGCCAGCAGCTTAGGACTAGCGGACAACAATGAGCAGTTCTTC. This gives the protein CASSLGLADNNEQFF. This sequence joins TRBV7-6 and TRBJ2-1, with 9 bases that match TRBD2. The CDR3 covers 15 residues. Germline CDR1 is SGHVS and CDR2 is FNYEAQ. Trimming took 1 base from V and 5 from J; bases not matched to a gene: 3.

This clonotype was detected only a few times. J is TRBJ2-5 and V is TRBV4-2; a weak D match, TRBD2 (6 bases). This CDR3 spans 14 amino acids. Per the germline V gene, CDR1 is LGHNA and CDR2 is YNFKEQ. V lost 5 bases, J lost 5 bases, and 15 bases lay in between. CDR3 sequence (DNA): TGTGCCAGCAGCAGACTGGCGGGGTCCGAGACCCAGTACTTC. This encodes CASSRLAGSETQYF.

As to this clonotype: The conserved phenylalanine or tryptophan normally closing the CDR3 is absent here, so this likely arose from a read error. The chain uses TRBV7-9 and TRBJ1-2; TRBD1 is a possible D gene (5 bases). This CDR3 is built from 13 residues. Germline V gene sequence: CDR1 SEHNR, CDR2 FQNEAQ (reference sequence). The ends were cut back, 0 bases at V and 6 bases at J, with 8 bases in the middle. CDR3 bases: TGTGCCAGCAGCTTAGCGGGGGTCGATGGCTACACCTTA. It codes for CASSLAGVDGYTL.

This clonotype was detected a few times. The rearrangement uses TRBV20-1 and TRBJ1-5, with D unresolved. V was shortened by 3 bases and J by 0 bases, with 15 bases between the two germline ends. CDR1 DFQATT and CDR2 SNEGSKA come from the germline V gene (reference sequence). The CDR3 is made up of 16 amino acids. CDR3 amino acids: CSASRAEQYSNQPQHF. In DNA form, the CDR3 reads TGCAGTGCTAGTCGCGCAGAGCAATATAGCAATCAGCCCCAGCATTTT.

The chain recombines TRBV7-9 with TRBJ1-2, with D maybe TRBD1 (5 bases). In germline, CDR1 is SEHNR, CDR2 FQNEAQ (reference sequence). CDR3 length equals 12 residues. The CDR3, as DNA: TGTGTAGTGGACAACCTTAACTATGGCTACACCTTC. Protein product: CVVDNLNYGYTF.

In its sample, this clonotype was seen many times. The CDR3 spells CASTPDRLKTQYF. The DNA of the CDR3 is TGTGCCAGCACCCCGGACCGTCTAAAGACCCAGTACTTC. V is TRBV7-9 and J is TRBJ2-5; unclear D gene. In germline, CDR1 is SEHNR, CDR2 FQNEAQ (reference sequence). V lost 7 bases and J lost 6, with 15 bases in between. The CDR3 contains 13 residues.

The chain carries TRBV4-1 and TRBJ2-1, with TRBD2 matching 11 bases. The CDR3 spans 18 residues. V was pared by 0 bases and J by 6 bases, with 10 bases of the junction left unmatched. Germline V gives CDR1 MGHRA, CDR2 YSYEKL. CDR3 sequence reads: CASSQDVAGGPVPNEQFF. The CDR3 DNA reads TGCGCCAGCAGCCAAGACGTAGCGGGGGGGCCCGTACCCAATGAGCAGTTCTTC.

The chain has TRBV6-5 and TRBJ2-4; D may be TRBD1 (5 bases). V shed 8 bases and J shed 7 bases, with 12 bases lying between them. The CDR3 contains 12 residues. Germline V gene lookup returns CDR1 MNHEY and CDR2 SVGAGI. CDR3 in DNA: TGTGCCAGCTGGTCGTCAGGGAACATTCAGTACTTC. This translates into CASWSSGNIQYF.

The rearrangement joins TRBV4-1 to TRBJ2-2, with 8 bases lining up with TRBD1. Germline CDR1 is MGHRA and CDR2 is YSYEKL. The CDR3 runs to 17 residues. V was clipped by 0 bases and J by 0 bases; unmatched bases: 3. As DNA, the CDR3 is TGCGCCAGCAGCCAAGAGGCAGGGGGCGCGAACACCGGGGAGCTGTTTTTT. Translated: CASSQEAGGANTGELFF.

Here the CDR3 reads CASSQERTIRTDTQYF. DNA of the CDR3: TGTGCCAGCAGCCAAGAGCGCACAATTCGCACAGATACGCAGTATTTT. V and J are TRBV4-2 and TRBJ2-3; D is uncertain. CDR3 size: 16 residues. Germline V lookup: CDR1 LGHNA, CDR2 YNFKEQ. Trimming left V 0 bases short and J 1 base short, with 11 bases between.